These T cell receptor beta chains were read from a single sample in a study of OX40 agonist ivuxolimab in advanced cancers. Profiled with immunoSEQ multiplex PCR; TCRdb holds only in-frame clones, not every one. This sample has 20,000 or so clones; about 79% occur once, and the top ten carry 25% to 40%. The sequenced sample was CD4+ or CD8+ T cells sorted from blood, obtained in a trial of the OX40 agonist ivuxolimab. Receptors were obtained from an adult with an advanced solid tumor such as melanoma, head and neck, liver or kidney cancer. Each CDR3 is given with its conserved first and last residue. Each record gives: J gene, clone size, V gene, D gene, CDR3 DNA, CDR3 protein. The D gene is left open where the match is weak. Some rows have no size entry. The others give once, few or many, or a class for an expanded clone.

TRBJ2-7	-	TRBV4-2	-	TGTGCCAGCAGCCCTAAGGACGGGGTCAGGTACGAGCAGTACTTC	CASSPKDGVRYEQYF
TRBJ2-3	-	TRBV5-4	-	TGTGCCAGCAGCTTGGGGACACCCCCGAGCACAGATACGCAGTATTTT	CASSLGTPPSTDTQYF
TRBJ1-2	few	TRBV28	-	TGTGCCAGCAGTTTAGTGAAGGGGCCGGGTGACTACACCTTC	CASSLVKGPGDYTF
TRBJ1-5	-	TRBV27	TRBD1	TGTGCCAGCAGTTTGACAGGGCCTTTAAGCAATCAGCCCCAGCATTTT	CASSLTGPLSNQPQHF
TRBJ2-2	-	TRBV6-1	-	TGTGCCAGCAGTGGACTCGGGACCGGGGAGCTGTTTTTT	CASSGLGTGELFF
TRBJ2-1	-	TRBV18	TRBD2	TGTGCCAGCTCACCCGCGCCGGGACTAGCGGGACCATCCTCCTACAATGAGCAGTTCTTC	CASSPAPGLAGPSSYNEQFF
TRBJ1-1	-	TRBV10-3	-	TGTGCCATCAGTGAAGGAGGACGAGGCACTGAAGCTTTCTTT	CAISEGGRGTEAFF
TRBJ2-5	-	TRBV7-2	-	TGTGCCAGCAGCTCATCCGAGACCCAGTACTTC	CASSSSETQYF
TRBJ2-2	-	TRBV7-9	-	TGTGCCAGCAGCTTAAGGAACACCGGGGAGCTGTTTTTT	CASSLRNTGELFF
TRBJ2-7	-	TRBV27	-	TGTGCCAGCAGCGAGGAACAGGGAAGCTCCTACGAGCAGTACTTC	CASSEEQGSSYEQYF
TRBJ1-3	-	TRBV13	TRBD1	TGTGCCAGCAGCTCCGCCGGGACAGCTGGAAACACCATATATTTT	CASSSAGTAGNTIYF
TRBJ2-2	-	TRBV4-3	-	TGCGCCAGCAGCCAAGGCGAGGCTACCGGGGAGCTGTTTTTT	CASSQGEATGELFF
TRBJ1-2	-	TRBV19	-	TGTGCCAGTAGTATTATAACGGCGTCGCAGGGCGGCTACACCTTC	CASSIITASQGGYTF
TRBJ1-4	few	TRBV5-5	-	TGTGCCAGCAGCCTCTTAGAAAAACTGTTTTTT	CASSLLEKLFF
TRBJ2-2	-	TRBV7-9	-	TGTGCCAGCAGCCATTCAGAGAACACCGGGGAGCTGTTTTTT	CASSHSENTGELFF
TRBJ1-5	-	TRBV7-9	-	TGTGCCAGCGGCAGGTACTTGAAAGGGCAGCATTTT	CASGRYLKGQHF
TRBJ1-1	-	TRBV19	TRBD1	TGTGCCAGTAGTCCCGGACAGGGGGCAGGCGCTGCTTTCTTT	CASSPGQGAGAAFF
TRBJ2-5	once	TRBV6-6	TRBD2	TGTGCCAGCAGGGATAGCGGGAGTCTGGGAGAGACCCAGTACTTC	CASRDSGSLGETQYF
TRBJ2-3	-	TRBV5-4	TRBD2	TGTGCCAGCAGCTTTCTAGCGGGGGACACAGATACGCAGTATTTT	CASSFLAGDTDTQYF
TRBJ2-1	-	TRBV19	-	TGTGCCAGTAGTATAGGGGGGGTATCCTACAATGAGCAGTTCTTC	CASSIGGVSYNEQFF
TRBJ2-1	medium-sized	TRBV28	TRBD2	TGTGCCAGCCGGGGGCGGGAGGTCAATGAGCAGTTCTTC	CASRGREVNEQFF
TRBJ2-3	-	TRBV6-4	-	TGTGCCAGCAGTGACCGGGACTCCCCAGATACGCAGTATTTT	CASSDRDSPDTQYF
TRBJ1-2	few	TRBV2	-	TGTGCCAGCAGTGACGAGGCGGGGGAGGATGGCTACACCTTC	CASSDEAGEDGYTF
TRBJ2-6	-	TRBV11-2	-	TGTGCCAGCACCTTAATCTCTGGGGCCAACGTCCTGACTTTC	CASTLISGANVLTF
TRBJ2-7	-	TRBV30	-	TGTGCCTGTTTTACTGGGTACGAGCAGTACTTC	CACFTGYEQYF
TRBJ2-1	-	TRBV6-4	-	TGTGCCAGCAGTACTGACTCCGGGAGAACCCCCTACAATGAGCAGTTCTTC	CASSTDSGRTPYNEQFF
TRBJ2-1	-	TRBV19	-	TGTGCCAGTAGTATAGGCGCTAGGCGTTACAATGAGCAGTTCTTC	CASSIGARRYNEQFF
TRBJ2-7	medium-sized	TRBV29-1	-	TGCAGCGTTGGGGGGGGAGACAGGGGCCACTCCTACGAGCAGTACTTC	CSVGGGDRGHSYEQYF
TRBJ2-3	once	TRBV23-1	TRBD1	TGCGCCAGCAGTCAATCCAGACAGGGGCAAACAGATACGCAGTATTTT	CASSQSRQGQTDTQYF
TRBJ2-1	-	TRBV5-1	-	TGCGCCAGCAGCTTGGCCGGGCCGGTGGTATACAATGAGCAGTTCTTC	CASSLAGPVVYNEQFF
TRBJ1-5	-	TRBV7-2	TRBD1	TGTGCCAGCAGCTTAGCGACAGGGCATCAGCCCCAGCATTTT	CASSLATGHQPQHF